The rows below give T cell receptor beta chains drawn from one sample of a study of a mutant IDH1 vaccine in newly diagnosed glioma. These TCRs' antigens remain unknown. Method: immunoSEQ multiplex PCR; TCRdb's copy keeps in-frame clones and lacks some. The sample holds about 35,000 clones, about 87% seen once. Sequenced here: PBMCs, sampled from a glioma patient whose treatment included an IDH1 peptide vaccine. Receptors were obtained from a woman aged 25 to 39 with glioma. Each CDR3 is given with its conserved first and last residue. D genes are given only for firm matches. Where a row states a size, it is once, few, many or the class of an expanded clone; other rows omit it.

>TRBV6-6|TRBJ2-5|.|.|11
TGTGCCAGCAGTTACTCACAGACCCAGTACTTC
CASSYSQTQYF
>TRBV7-9|TRBJ2-5|.|.|16
TGTGCCAGCAGCTTACCCTACCGGGACTCGCAAGAGACCCAGTACTTC
CASSLPYRDSQETQYF
>TRBV7-9|TRBJ2-7|TRBD2|.|15
TGTGCCAGCAGCTCCCCCGGGACTAGCAACCACGAGCAGTACTTC
CASSSPGTSNHEQYF
>TRBV5-6|TRBJ1-2|TRBD1|.|15
TGTGCCAGCAGTTCGGGACAGCTCTCAACTTATGGCTACACCTTC
CASSSGQLSTYGYTF
>TRBV19|TRBJ1-3|TRBD1|.|15
TGTGCCAGCGAAGGACAGGGGCAATCTGGAAACACCATATATTTT
CASEGQGQSGNTIYF
>TRBV2|TRBJ2-5|TRBD1|.|13
TGTGCCAACCACCGGGACAGGGAGGAGACCCAGTACTTC
CANHRDREETQYF
>TRBV25-1|TRBJ1-1|.|.|14
TGTGCCAGCAGTGACTACGGGGGGGTCACTGAAGCTTTCTTT
CASSDYGGVTEAFF
>TRBV7-2|TRBJ2-7|.|.|11
TGTGCCAGCGTCTGGGGGGTCGAGCAGTACTTC
CASVWGVEQYF
>TRBV4-1|TRBJ1-1|.|few|14
TGCGCCAGCAGCCAAAGCGGGGGGCCCACTGAAGCTTTCTTT
CASSQSGGPTEAFF
>TRBV30|TRBJ2-7|TRBD2|.|14
TGTGCCTGGAGTGTTTTAGCGGGGGTGAGTGAGCAGTACTTC
CAWSVLAGVSEQYF
>TRBV4-3|TRBJ2-3|TRBD2|once|16
TGCGCCAGCAGCCAAGAGGGACTAGCGGGGACAGATACGCAGTATTTT
CASSQEGLAGTDTQYF
>TRBV13|TRBJ2-3|.|.|16
TGTGCCAGCAGCCTCGAACAGGGCTCGGCCACAGATACGCAGTATTTT
CASSLEQGSATDTQYF
>TRBV6-5|TRBJ2-7|TRBD1|.|15
TGTGCCAGCAGTTCCGGGACAGGGATTTCCTACGAGCAGTACTTC
CASSSGTGISYEQYF
>TRBV29-1|TRBJ1-1|.|.|13
TGCAGCGTTGAACACAGGTTAAGAACTGAAGCTTTCTTT
CSVEHRLRTEAFF
>TRBV19|TRBJ1-5|TRBD1|.|13
TGTGCCAGTAACCGGGACAGAAATCAGCCCCAGCATTTT
CASNRDRNQPQHF
>TRBV18|TRBJ1-2|.|.|14
TGTGCCAGCTCCACCGCAGGATTTGAGAGTGGCTACACCTTC
CASSTAGFESGYTF
>TRBV28|TRBJ2-7|.|.|14
TGTGCCAGCAGCTTTGGGGTGGGAGTCTACGAGCAGTACTTC
CASSFGVGVYEQYF
>TRBV6-5|TRBJ2-3|TRBD1|.|15
TGTGCCAGCAGATCCGGGGGGACAGGGACAGATACGCAGTATTTT
CASRSGGTGTDTQYF
>TRBV19|TRBJ2-7|.|.|13
TGTGCCAGTAGTATGGGGTTTTCTTACGAGCAGTACTTC
CASSMGFSYEQYF
>TRBV4-1|TRBJ1-5|.|.|16
TGCGCCAGCAGCCAAGACGCGCAGAGGCCCAATCAGCCCCAGCATTTT
CASSQDAQRPNQPQHF
>TRBV4-1|TRBJ2-2|.|.|17
TGCGCCAGCAGCCAAGTCCCCCCAGGGGCCGAATCCGGGGAGCTGTTTTTT
CASSQVPPGAESGELFF
>TRBV2|TRBJ1-1|.|few|14
TGTGCCAGCAGTGAAGCGCGGGGGAACACTGAAGCTTTCTTT
CASSEARGNTEAFF
>TRBV5-1|TRBJ2-7|TRBD2|.|14
TGCGCCAGCAGCCCGGACGGGGGGTCCTACGAGCAGTACTTC
CASSPDGGSYEQYF
>TRBV13|TRBJ2-2|TRBD2|.|16
TGTGCCAGCAGCCACCTAAGGCGGGGGGGCGGCGGGGAGCTGTTTTTT
CASSHLRRGGGGELFF
>TRBV29-1|TRBJ2-5|.|.|17
TGCAGCGTTGAAGATCAAGAAGGGGGGCACTCCCAAGAGACCCAGTACTTC
CSVEDQEGGHSQETQYF
>TRBV5-1|TRBJ2-2|.|.|17
TGCGCCAGCAGCGTGCGGGTGCCCGGGGTGAACACCGGGGAGCTGTTTTTT
CASSVRVPGVNTGELFF
>TRBV27|TRBJ1-1|.|.|13
TGTGCCAGCACCTCCTCGGACACGACTGAAGCTTTCTTT
CASTSSDTTEAFF
>TRBV20-1|TRBJ2-3|.|.|11
TGCAGTGCTAGAGACGCTGATACGCAGTATTTT
CSARDADTQYF
>TRBV5-6|TRBJ2-7|.|.|16
TGTGCCAGCAGCCAAGATACAGGGACAAACACCTACGAGCAGTACTTC
CASSQDTGTNTYEQYF
>TRBV5-6|TRBJ1-2|TRBD1|once|17
TGTGCCAGCAGCCGAGGGTCCTCGGCAGGGGGGTCCTATGGCTACACCTTC
CASSRGSSAGGSYGYTF
>TRBV14|TRBJ1-4|.|.|11
TGTGCCAGCAGCCATTTCGAAAAACTGTTTTTT
CASSHFEKLFF
>TRBV6-1|TRBJ1-2|.|once|16
TGTGCCAGCAGTGAAGCGGCAGCGAAGTCGAACTATGGCTACACCTTC
CASSEAAAKSNYGYTF
>TRBV7-2|TRBJ2-5|.|.|13
TGTGCCAGCAGCTTAGACCCGAAAGAGACCCAGTACTTC
CASSLDPKETQYF